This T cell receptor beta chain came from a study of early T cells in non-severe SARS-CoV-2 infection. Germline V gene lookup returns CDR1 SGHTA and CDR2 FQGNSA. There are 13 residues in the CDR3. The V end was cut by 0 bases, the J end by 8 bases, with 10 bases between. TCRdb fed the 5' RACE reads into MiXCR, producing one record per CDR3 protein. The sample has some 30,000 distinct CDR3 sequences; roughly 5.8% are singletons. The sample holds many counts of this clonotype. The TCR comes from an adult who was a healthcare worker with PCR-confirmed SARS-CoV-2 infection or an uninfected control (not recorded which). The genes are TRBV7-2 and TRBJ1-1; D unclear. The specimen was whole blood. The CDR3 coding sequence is TGTGCCAGCAGCTTAGCCCTAGACTGGGAAGCTTTCTTT. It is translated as CASSLALDWEAFF.